A single sample is the source of the 15 T cell receptor beta chains below, sequenced in a study of shared clonotypes between healthy human individuals. Using immunoSEQ multiplex PCR, the repertoire was profiled, and TCRdb retains in-frame clones only, with some absent. Altogether 2,500,000 or so clones are present, 85% to 95% being singletons, with the ten largest covering approximately 0.41%. The source material was naive CD4+ T cells from PBMCs. Subset described: CD45RA+ positively selected. The source of these receptors is a man aged 18 to 30 in good health. Some clones in this sample may be carry-over from other donors' samples.

The genes are TRBV9 and TRBJ2-3; TRBD2 aligns across 9 bases. The CDR3 loop spans 16 amino acids. V was clipped by 4 bases and J by 4 bases; unmatched bases: 10. CDR1 is SGDLS, CDR2 YYNGEE, per germline. The CDR3 is CASSSRTSASPDTQYF. The DNA of the CDR3 is TGTGCCAGCAGCTCCCGGACTAGCGCTTCTCCAGATACGCAGTATTTT.

The V and J genes are TRBV7-9 and TRBJ1-1; the D gene is possibly TRBD1 (5 bases). Germline V gives CDR1 SEHNR, CDR2 FQNEAQ (reference sequence). Deletions cut 6 bases from V and 3 bases from J, with 17 bases between. The length of the CDR3 is 15 residues. The CDR3 coding sequence is TGTGCCAGCAGTCGGCTGGGGGGATTGGACACTGAAGCTTTCTTT. It specifies CASSRLGGLDTEAFF.

CDR3 DNA sequence: TGTGCCATCAGTACGGGACTAGCGGGAGTTACTACGCAGTATTTT. This codes for CAISTGLAGVTTQYF. V is TRBV10-3 and J is TRBJ2-3, with 14 bases that match TRBD2. The length of the CDR3 is 15 residues. Trimming cost V 5 bases and J 8 bases; bases outside gene matches: 6. Germline CDR1 is ENHRY and CDR2 is SYGVKD.

This chain joins TRBV4-1 and TRBJ2-3, with unresolved D. Trimming shortened V by 4 bases and J by 2 bases, and 7 bases separated the two germline ends. Looked up from germline, CDR1 is MGHRA and CDR2 is YSYEKL. The CDR3 has 13 residues. In nucleotides, the CDR3 is TGCGCCAGCAGCCCACGATTCACAGATACGCAGTATTTT. Translating it yields CASSPRFTDTQYF.

The genes are TRBV5-1 and TRBJ1-2, with D unresolved. Trimming removed 3 bases from V and 7 bases from J, with 19 bases in between. The CDR3 loop spans 15 amino acids. Germline CDR1 is SGHRS and CDR2 is YFSETQ. The CDR3 nucleotides are TGCGCCAGCAGCTGGGAAGCGGGCCTCGTGGGTGGCTACACCTTC. This gives the protein CASSWEAGLVGGYTF.

About this clone: This CDR3 is also generated by other DNA sequences in the sample. This chain joins TRBV2 and TRBJ1-3; D uncertain. The V end was cut by 1 base, the J end by 3 bases, with 4 bases between. This CDR3 has 13 amino acids. Germline V lookup: CDR1 SNHLY, CDR2 FYNNEI. CDR3 coding DNA: TGTGCCAGCAGTGAAGAAGGTGGAAACACCATATATTTT. Its translation is CASSEEGGNTIYF.

Note on this clone: The identical CDR3 is also encoded by other nucleotide sequences in the sample. The gene calls are TRBV11-2 and TRBJ2-3; 8 bases are a match to TRBD2. V gave up 2 bases and J gave up 2 bases; unmatched junction bases: 3. The CDR3 is made up of 15 amino acids. Germline CDR1 and CDR2: SGHAT and FQNNGV. DNA for the CDR3: TGTGCCAGCAGCTTAACTAGCGGTTACACAGATACGCAGTATTTT. It translates to CASSLTSGYTDTQYF.

The V and J genes are TRBV18 and TRBJ2-3, with TRBD2 as a possible D gene (5 bases). Germline V lookup: CDR1 KGHSH, CDR2 LQKENI. V lost 1 base to trimming and J lost 0 bases, with 14 bases between them. There are 17 residues in the CDR3. The CDR3 DNA reads as TGTGCCAGCTCACCACTTCTGGACTCATCTAGCACAGATACGCAGTATTTT. Its translation is CASSPLLDSSSTDTQYF.

This clone has just one count. The chain employs TRBV25-1 and TRBJ2-7; D perhaps matches TRBD1 (5 bases). Looked up from germline, CDR1 is MGHDK and CDR2 is SYGVNS. The CDR3 contains 11 residues. V lost 8 bases to trimming and J lost 5 bases, with 10 bases between them. CDR3: CASSGIHEQYF. The CDR3 coding sequence is TGTGCCAGCTCAGGGATCCACGAGCAGTACTTC.

The chain has TRBV6-5 and TRBJ2-7; no definite D call. V was clipped by 2 bases and J by 8 bases, with 7 bases between them. This CDR3 comprises 11 residues. Germline CDR1 is MNHEY and CDR2 is SVGAGI. The CDR3 is CASSYEGQQYF. The CDR3, as DNA: TGTGCCAGCAGTTACGAAGGACAGCAGTACTTC.

The CDR3 here is CASSLGTEYEQYF. The CDR3 DNA reads TGTGCCAGCAGCTTGGGGACCGAGTACGAGCAGTACTTC. The rearrangement links TRBV5-6 to TRBJ2-7; D not certain. V gave up 0 bases and J gave up 4 bases, with 8 bases separating them. The germline V gene encodes CDR1 SGHDT and CDR2 YYEEEE. The CDR3 runs 13 residues.

Points on this clone: Other DNA sequences in the sample encode the same CDR3. The V gene is TRBV28, the J gene TRBJ1-1; D possibly corresponds to TRBD1 (6 bases). This CDR3 region has 12 residues. The ends were cut back, 10 bases at V and 1 base at J, with 10 bases in the middle. Per the germline V gene, CDR1 is MDHEN and CDR2 is SYDVKM. The CDR3 protein is CATSTGNTEAFF. In DNA, the CDR3 is TGTGCCACTTCGACAGGGAACACTGAAGCTTTCTTT.

Concerning this clone itself: The sample contains more than one DNA sequence encoding this CDR3. The chain couples TRBV5-1 to TRBJ2-1; no clear D gene. The V end was cut by 0 bases, the J end by 1 base, with 14 bases between. CDR1 is SGHRS, CDR2 YFSETQ, per germline. The CDR3 spans 17 residues. The CDR3 protein is CASSLGGGRSSYNEQFF. As DNA, the CDR3 is TGCGCCAGCAGCTTGGGGGGTGGTCGGAGTTCCTACAATGAGCAGTTCTTC.

The chain uses TRBV4-1 and TRBJ2-7; no firm D call. Per germline, CDR1 MGHRA and CDR2 YSYEKL. The ends were cut back, 3 bases at V and 7 bases at J, with 16 bases in the middle. The length of the CDR3 is 14 residues. The CDR3: CASSHPTLGGEQYF. CDR3 in DNA: TGCGCCAGCAGCCACCCCACACTTGGTGGTGAGCAGTACTTC.

The genes are TRBV9 and TRBJ2-1, with TRBD2 matching 7 bases. This CDR3 is built from 16 residues. Germline CDR1 and CDR2: SGDLS and YYNGEE. V lost 1 base, J lost 4 bases, and 8 bases stayed unmatched. The CDR3 sequence is CASSVIGGSNYNEQFF. As DNA, the CDR3 is TGTGCCAGCAGCGTAATCGGCGGGAGCAATTACAATGAGCAGTTCTTC. Full variable domain (missing parts from reference TRBV9 and TRBJ2-1): DSGVTQTPKHLITATGQRVTLRCSPRSGDLSVYWYQQSLDQGLQFLIQYYNGEERAKGNILERFSAQQFPDLHSELNLSSLELGDSALYFCASSVIGGSNYNEQFFGPGTRLTVL.